This T cell receptor (beta chain) was identified during a study of shared clonotypes between healthy human individuals. The CDR3 totals 13 residues. The V gene end was trimmed by 4 bases and the J gene end by 6 bases; junction bases not matched to a gene: 7. Germline lookup yields CDR1 SGHKS and CDR2 YYEKEE (reference sequence). Replicate PCRs for sorted subsets used 200 to 250 ng DNA; this equaled about 30,000 T cell genomes. The assay was immunoSEQ multiplex PCR, and TCRdb's table has in-frame clones only and misses some. The repertoire has about 1,900,000 clones, about 95% of them found once; the top ten carry 1.2%. Naive-designated CD8 cells lacked CD45RO, were positively enriched for CCR7, and omitted terminally differentiated effector memory CD45RA+ cells.

This sequence was found in a man aged 18 to 30 in good health. This chain joins TRBV5-5 and TRBJ2-7; 7 bases are a match to TRBD1. Input material: naive CD8+ T cells sorted from blood. The CDR3 coding sequence is TGTGCCAGCAGCCCAAACAGGGGTAGCGAGCAGTACTTC. Encoded protein: CASSPNRGSEQYF.